This record concerns one T cell receptor beta chain sequence. Antigen unknown. The data were taken from a study of cytomegalovirus exposure and HLA in healthy donors. Regarding the study as a whole: The investigators catalogued 150 to 200 TCR beta chains as cytomegalovirus-associated.

Trimming at V came to 2 bases and at J to 2 bases, leaving 9 bases not matched to a gene. Germline loops: CDR1 SGDLS, CDR2 YYNGEE. The CDR3 loop spans 16 amino acids. Measured with immunoSEQ multiplex PCR; TCRdb has only the in-frame clones, and not every one. The data hold about 150,000 clones, with about 80% observed a single time. V is TRBV9 and J is TRBJ1-1; 7 bases line up with TRBD1. Sequencing input: PBMCs. The TCR originated in a man in his thirties or forties in good health and CMV-seropositive. CDR3 in DNA: TGTGCCAGCAGCGTCGCCTCGGACAGGTTTAACACTGAAGCTTTCTTT. Its protein product is CASSVASDRFNTEAFF.